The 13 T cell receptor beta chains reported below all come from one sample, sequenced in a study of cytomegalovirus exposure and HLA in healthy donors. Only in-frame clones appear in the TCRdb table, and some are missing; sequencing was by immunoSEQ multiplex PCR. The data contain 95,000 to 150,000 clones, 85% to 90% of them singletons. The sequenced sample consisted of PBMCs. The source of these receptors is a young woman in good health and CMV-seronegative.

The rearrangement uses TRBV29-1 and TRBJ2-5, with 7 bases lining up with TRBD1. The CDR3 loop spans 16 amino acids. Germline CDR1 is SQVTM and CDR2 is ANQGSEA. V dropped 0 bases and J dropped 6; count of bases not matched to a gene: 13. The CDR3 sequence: CSVEDPTQAGGKTQYF. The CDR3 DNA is TGCAGCGTTGAAGATCCGACTCAGGCAGGGGGAAAGACCCAGTACTTC.

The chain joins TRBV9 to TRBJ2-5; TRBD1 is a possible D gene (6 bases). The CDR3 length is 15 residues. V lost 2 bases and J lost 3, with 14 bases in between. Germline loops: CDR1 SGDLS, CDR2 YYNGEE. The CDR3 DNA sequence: TGTGCCAGCAGCGTGTATACAGGGACGGAAGAGACCCAGTACTTC. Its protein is CASSVYTGTEETQYF. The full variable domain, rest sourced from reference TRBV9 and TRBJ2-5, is DSGVTQTPKHLITATGQRVTLRCSPRSGDLSVYWYQQSLDQGLQFLIQYYNGEERAKGNILERFSAQQFPDLHSELNLSSLELGDSALYFCASSVYTGTEETQYFGPGTRLLVL.

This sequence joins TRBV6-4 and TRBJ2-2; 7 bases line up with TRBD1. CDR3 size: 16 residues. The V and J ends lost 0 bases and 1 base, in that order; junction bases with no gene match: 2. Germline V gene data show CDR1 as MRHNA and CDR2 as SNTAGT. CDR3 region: CASSDSWTGNTGELFF. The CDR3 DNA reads TGTGCCAGCAGTGACTCTTGGACAGGGAACACCGGGGAGCTGTTTTTT.

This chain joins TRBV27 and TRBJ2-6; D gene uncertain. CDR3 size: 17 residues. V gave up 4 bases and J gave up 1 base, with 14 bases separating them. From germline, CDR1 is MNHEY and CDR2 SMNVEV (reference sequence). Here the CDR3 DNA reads TGTGCCAGCAGTTCCCGACCTAGTGAGTCTGGGGCCAACGTCCTGACTTTC. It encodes CASSSRPSESGANVLTF.

In DNA, the CDR3 is TGCAGCGTTGCTGGGGCAGGAACGAACACTGAAGCTTTCTTT. This translates into CSVAGAGTNTEAFF. The chain carries TRBV29-1 and TRBJ1-1; tentatively, D is TRBD1 (5 bases). Between the trimmed V and J ends, which lost 4 bases and 1 base, there was a span of 13 bases. The germline V gene encodes CDR1 SQVTM and CDR2 ANQGSEA. The CDR3 consists of 14 residues. Complete variable domain (other parts from reference TRBV29-1 and TRBJ1-1): SAVISQKPSRDICQRGTSLTIQCQVDSQVTMMFWYRQQPGQSLTLIATANQGSEATYESGFVIDKFPISRPNLTFSTLTVSNMSPEDSSIYLCSVAGAGTNTEAFFGQGTRLTVV.

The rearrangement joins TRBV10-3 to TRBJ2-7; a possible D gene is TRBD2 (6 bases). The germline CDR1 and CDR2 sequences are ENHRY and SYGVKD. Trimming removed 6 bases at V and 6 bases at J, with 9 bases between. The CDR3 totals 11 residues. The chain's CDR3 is CAISAGGEQYF. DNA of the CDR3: TGTGCCATCAGCGCCGGGGGCGAGCAGTACTTC.

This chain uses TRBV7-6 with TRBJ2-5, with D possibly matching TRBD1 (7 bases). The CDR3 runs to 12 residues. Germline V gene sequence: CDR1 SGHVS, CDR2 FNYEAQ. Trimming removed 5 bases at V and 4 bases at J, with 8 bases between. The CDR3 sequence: CASSQGGETQYF. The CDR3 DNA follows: TGTGCCAGCAGCCAGGGGGGAGAGACCCAGTACTTC. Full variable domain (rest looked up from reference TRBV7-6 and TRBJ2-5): GAGVSQSPRYKVTKRGQDVALRCDPISGHVSLYWYRQALGQGPEFLTYFNYEAQQDKSGLPNDRFSAERPEGSISTLTIQRTEQRDSAMYRCASSQGGETQYFGPGTRLLVL.

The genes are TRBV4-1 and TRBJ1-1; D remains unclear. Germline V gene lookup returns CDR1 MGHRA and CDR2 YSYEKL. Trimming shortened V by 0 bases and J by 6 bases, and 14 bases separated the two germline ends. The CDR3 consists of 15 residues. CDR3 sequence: CASSQEWRSTSEAFF. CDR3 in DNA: TGCGCCAGCAGCCAAGAATGGAGGTCGACTTCTGAAGCTTTCTTT.

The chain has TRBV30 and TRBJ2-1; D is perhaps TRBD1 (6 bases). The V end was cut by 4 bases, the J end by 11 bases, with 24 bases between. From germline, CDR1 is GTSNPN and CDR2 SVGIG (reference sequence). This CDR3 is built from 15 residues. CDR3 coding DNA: TGTGCCTGGACTCCTACAGGGCCCTCTACACATAAGCAGTTCTTC. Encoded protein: CAWTPTGPSTHKQFF.

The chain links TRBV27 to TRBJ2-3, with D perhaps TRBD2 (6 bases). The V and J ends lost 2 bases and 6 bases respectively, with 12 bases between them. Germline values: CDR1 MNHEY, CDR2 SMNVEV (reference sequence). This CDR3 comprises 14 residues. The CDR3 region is CASSLTLEGDTQYF. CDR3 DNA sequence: TGTGCCAGCAGTTTAACTCTGGAGGGGGATACGCAGTATTTT.

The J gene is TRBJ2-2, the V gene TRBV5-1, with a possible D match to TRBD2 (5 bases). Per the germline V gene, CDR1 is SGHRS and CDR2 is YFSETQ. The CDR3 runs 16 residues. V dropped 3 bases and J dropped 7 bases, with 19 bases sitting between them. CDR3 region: CASSSPARLEVGELFF. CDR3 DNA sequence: TGCGCCAGCAGCTCACCTGCAAGATTGGAGGTCGGGGAGCTGTTTTTT.

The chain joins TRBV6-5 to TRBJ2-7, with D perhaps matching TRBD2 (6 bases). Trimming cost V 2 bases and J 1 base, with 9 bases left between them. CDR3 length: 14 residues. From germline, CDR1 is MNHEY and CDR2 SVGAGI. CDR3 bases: TGTGCCAGCAGTTACGACCGGGAGTCCTACGAGCAGTACTTC. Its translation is CASSYDRESYEQYF.

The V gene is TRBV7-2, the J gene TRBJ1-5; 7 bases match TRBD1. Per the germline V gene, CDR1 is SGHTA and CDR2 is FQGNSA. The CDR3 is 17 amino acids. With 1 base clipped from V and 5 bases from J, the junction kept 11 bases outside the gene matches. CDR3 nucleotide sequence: TGTGCCAGCAGCTTAGAGGGACGACAGGGAGATGATCAGCCCCAGCATTTT. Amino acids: CASSLEGRQGDDQPQHF.